Below, one TCR beta chain is given with its context. This clone came up a few times. This clone's antigen is unknown. Base qualities were left out, and no much larger clone turns up one base away. The data were taken from a study of metastatic and nonmetastatic thyroid tumors (dated by TCRdb to 2018 to 2020). Regarding the complete study: The researchers compared repertoires between peripheral blood samples and tumor or nodule tissue samples from patients with malignant or benign thyroid disease.

The full study reports these points: TCR beta diversity was reported as significantly higher in malignant tumors than in benign nodules, in both blood and tumor samples.

Receptor libraries were prepared by PCR. Sequencing took place on an Illumina HiSeq 4000. The TCR beta-chain CDR3 region of each patient was profiled by high-throughput sequencing. The paper's processing steps were these. CDR3 differences across clinicopathological groups were used to build a classifier for discriminating distant-metastatic papillary thyroid cancer patients. The Shannon index was used to assess repertoire diversity, and the Morisita-Horn index was used to assess tumor-blood repertoire similarity. In-frame beta chains were kept once TCRdb had trimmed the public reads at Q25 with fastp and called clones with MiXCR. These V and J calls derive from TCRdb rather than the authors' analysis. The sample includes some 21,000 clones, with 18% observed a single time. Over 20% of the sample is taken by the ten largest. None of the patients had been given any treatment before thyroid surgery. Using T-cell receptor beta sequencing, the researchers looked back retrospectively at clinical samples from patients, gathered between about 2012 and 2018.

Reading from cysteine to phenylalanine, the CDR3 counts 15 amino acids. Just the 45-base CDR3 DNA is kept, in frame starting at base 1. At the junction V is shortened by 7 bases and J by 0 bases, with 13 bases in between. CDR1 and CDR2 (MDHEN, SYDVKM) derive from the germline V gene. The receptor comes from a male donor with papillary thyroid cancer or a benign thyroid nodule (not recorded which). Some clones in this sample may be carry-over from other donors' samples. This receptor chain uses TRBV28 and TRBJ1-3; no D segment can be confidently identified. Sample: blood. Here is the DNA: TGTGCCAGCACCCAAGGCGGGAGCTCTGGAAACACCATATATTTT. Translated, it gives CASTQGGSSGNTIYF.